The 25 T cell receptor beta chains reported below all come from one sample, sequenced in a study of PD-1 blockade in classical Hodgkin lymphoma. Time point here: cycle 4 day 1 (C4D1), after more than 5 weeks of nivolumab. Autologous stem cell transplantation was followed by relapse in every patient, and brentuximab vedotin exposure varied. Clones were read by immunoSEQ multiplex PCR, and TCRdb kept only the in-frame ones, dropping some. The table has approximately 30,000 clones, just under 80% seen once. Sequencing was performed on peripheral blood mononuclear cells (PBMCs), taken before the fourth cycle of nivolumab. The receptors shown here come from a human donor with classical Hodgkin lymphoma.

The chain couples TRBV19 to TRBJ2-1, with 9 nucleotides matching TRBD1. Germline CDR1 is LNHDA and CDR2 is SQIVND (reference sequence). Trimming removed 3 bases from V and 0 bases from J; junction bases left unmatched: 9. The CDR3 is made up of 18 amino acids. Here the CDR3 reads CASSIRTGASSSYNEQFF. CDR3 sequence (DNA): TGTGCCAGTAGTATCAGGACAGGGGCTTCGAGCTCCTACAATGAGCAGTTCTTC.

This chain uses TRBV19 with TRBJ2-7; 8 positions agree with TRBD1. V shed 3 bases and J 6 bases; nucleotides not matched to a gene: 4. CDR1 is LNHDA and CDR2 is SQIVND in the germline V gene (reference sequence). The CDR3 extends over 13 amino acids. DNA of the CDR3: TGTGCCAGTAGTATCGACAGGGGTGGCGAGCAGTACTTC. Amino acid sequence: CASSIDRGGEQYF.

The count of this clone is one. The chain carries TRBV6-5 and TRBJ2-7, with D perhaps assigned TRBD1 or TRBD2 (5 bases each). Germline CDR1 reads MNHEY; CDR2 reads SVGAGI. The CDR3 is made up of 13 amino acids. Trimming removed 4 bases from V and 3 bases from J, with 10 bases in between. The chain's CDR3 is CASSWDGFYEQYF. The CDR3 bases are TGTGCCAGCAGTTGGGACGGCTTCTACGAGCAGTACTTC.

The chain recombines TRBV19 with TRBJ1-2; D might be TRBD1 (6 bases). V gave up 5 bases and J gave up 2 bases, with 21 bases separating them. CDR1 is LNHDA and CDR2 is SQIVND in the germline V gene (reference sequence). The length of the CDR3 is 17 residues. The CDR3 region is CASSPSLSGTTNYGYTF. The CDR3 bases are TGTGCCAGTAGTCCCTCCCTCTCCGGGACAACAAACTATGGCTACACCTTC.

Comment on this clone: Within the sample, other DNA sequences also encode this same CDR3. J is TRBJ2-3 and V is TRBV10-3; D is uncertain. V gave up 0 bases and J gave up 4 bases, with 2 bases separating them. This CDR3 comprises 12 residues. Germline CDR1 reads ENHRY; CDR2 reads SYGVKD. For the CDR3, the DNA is TGTGCCATCAGTGAGTCTTCAGATACGCAGTATTTT. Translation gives CAISESSDTQYF.

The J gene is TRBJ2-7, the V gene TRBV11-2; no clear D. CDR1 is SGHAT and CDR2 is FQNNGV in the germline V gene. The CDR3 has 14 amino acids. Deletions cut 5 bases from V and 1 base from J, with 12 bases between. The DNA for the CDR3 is TGTGCCAGCAGCCGATCGGGCCGATCCTACGAGCAGTACTTC. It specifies CASSRSGRSYEQYF.

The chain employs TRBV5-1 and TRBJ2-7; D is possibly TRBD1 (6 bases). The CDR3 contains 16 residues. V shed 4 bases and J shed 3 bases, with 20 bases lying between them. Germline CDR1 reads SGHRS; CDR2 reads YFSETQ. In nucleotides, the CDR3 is TGCGCCAGCAGCGGGGGCCCTACTACAGGAGACTACGAGCAGTACTTC. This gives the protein CASSGGPTTGDYEQYF.

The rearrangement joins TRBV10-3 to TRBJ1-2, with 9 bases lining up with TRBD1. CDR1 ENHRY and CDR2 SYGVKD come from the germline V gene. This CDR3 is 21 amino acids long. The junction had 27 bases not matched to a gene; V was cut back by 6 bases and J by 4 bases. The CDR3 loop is CAISTVGRDRGSTGSSYGYTF. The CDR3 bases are TGTGCCATCAGCACAGTAGGGCGAGACAGGGGGTCGACTGGGTCATCCTATGGCTACACCTTC.

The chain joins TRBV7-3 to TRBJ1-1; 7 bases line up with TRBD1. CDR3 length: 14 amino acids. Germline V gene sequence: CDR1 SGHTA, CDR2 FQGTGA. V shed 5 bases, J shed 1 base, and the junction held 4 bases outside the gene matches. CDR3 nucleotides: TGTGCCAGCAGCCCGGGACAGTGGAACACTGAAGCTTTCTTT. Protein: CASSPGQWNTEAFF.

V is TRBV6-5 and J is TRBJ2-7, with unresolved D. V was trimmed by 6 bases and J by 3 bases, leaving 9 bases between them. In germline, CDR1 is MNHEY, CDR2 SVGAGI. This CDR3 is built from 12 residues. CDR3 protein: CASSRRGYEQYF. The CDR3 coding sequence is TGTGCCAGCAGCCGACGCGGCTACGAGCAGTACTTC.

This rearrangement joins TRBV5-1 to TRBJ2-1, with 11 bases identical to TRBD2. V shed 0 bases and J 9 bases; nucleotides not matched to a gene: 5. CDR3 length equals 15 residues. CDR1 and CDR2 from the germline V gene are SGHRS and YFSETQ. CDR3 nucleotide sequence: TGCGCCAGCAGCTTGGTAGCGGGAGGGCCGGGTGAGCAGTTCTTC. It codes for CASSLVAGGPGEQFF.

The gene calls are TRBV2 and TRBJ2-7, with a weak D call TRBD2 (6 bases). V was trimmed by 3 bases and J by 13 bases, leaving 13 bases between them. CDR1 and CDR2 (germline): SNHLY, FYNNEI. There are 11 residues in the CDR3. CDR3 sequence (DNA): TGTGCCAGCAGTGACGCGGGATACGAATACTTC. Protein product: CASSDAGYEYF.

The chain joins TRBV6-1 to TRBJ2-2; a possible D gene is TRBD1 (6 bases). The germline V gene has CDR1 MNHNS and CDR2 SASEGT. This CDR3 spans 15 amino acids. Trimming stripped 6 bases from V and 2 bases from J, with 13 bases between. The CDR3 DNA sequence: TGTGCCAGCAGCTCCGGGACAACTAACACCGGGGAGCTGTTTTTT. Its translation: CASSSGTTNTGELFF.

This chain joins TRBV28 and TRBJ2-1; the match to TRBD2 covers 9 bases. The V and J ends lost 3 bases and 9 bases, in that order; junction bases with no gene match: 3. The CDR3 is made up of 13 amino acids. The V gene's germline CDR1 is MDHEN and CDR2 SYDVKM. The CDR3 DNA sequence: TGTGCCAGCAGTTTTAGCGGGAGAGGTGAGCAGTTCTTC. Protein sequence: CASSFSGRGEQFF. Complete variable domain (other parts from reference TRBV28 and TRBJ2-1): DVKVTQSSRYLVKRTGEKVFLECVQDMDHENMFWYRQDPGLGLRLIYFSYDVKMKEKGDIPEGYSVSREKKERFSLILESASTNQTSMYLCASSFSGRGEQFFGPGTRLTVL.

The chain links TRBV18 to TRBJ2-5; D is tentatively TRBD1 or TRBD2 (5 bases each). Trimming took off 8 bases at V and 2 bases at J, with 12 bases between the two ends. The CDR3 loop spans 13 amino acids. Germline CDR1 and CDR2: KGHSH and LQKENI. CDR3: CASKSGTQETQYF. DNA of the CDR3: TGTGCCAGCAAATCCGGGACGCAAGAGACCCAGTACTTC.

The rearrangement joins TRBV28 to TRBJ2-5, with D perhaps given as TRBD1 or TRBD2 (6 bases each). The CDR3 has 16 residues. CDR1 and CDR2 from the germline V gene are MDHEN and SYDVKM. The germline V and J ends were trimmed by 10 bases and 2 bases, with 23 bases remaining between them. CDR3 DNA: TGTGCCACCCAAATGGGGGGCAGGACCTTTCAAGAGACCCAGTACTTC. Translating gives CATQMGGRTFQETQYF.

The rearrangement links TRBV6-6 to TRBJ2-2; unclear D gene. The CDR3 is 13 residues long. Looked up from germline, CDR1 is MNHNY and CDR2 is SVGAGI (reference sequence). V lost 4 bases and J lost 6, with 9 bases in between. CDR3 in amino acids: CASSLVAPGELFF. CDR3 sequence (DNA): TGTGCCAGCAGTTTGGTGGCACCCGGGGAGCTGTTTTTT.

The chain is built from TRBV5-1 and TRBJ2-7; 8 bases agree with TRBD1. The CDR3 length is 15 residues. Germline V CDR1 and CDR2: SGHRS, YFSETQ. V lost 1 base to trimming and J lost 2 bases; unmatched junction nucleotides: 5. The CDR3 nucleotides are TGCGCCAGCAGCTTGTGGACAGGGTCGGCCTACGAGCAGTACTTC. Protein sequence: CASSLWTGSAYEQYF.

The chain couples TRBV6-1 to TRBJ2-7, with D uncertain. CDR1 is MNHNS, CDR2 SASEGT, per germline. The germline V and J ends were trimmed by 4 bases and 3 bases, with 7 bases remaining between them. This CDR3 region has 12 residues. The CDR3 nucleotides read TGTGCCAGCAGTGGCAGGATCTACGAGCAGTACTTC. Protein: CASSGRIYEQYF.

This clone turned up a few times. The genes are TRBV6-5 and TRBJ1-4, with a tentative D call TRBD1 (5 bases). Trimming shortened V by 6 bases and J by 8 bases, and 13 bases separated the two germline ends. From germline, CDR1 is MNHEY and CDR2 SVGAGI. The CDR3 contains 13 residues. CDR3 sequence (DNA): TGTGCCAGCAGGGAGCAGGGAAGGGAAAAACTGTTTTTT. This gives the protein CASREQGREKLFF.

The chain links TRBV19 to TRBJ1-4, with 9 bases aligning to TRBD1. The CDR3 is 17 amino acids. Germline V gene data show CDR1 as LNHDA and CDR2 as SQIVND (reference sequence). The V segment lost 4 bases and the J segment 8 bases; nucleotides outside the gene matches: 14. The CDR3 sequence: CASSTLGSDRGREKLFF. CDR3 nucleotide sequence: TGTGCCAGTAGTACCCTGGGCTCGGACAGGGGAAGGGAAAAACTGTTTTTT.

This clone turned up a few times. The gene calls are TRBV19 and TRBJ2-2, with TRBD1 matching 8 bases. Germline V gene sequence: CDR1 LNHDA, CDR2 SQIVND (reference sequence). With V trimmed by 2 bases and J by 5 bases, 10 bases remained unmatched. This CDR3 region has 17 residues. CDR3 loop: CASSINAQGARTGELFF. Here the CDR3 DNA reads TGTGCCAGTAGTATAAATGCCCAGGGGGCGAGGACCGGGGAGCTGTTTTTT.

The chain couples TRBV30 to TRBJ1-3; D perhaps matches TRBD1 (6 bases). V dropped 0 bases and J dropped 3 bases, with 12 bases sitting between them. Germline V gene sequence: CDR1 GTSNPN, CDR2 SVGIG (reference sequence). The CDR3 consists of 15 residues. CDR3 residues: CAWSVIRGVGNTIYF. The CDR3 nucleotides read TGTGCCTGGAGTGTTATCAGGGGCGTTGGAAACACCATATATTTT.

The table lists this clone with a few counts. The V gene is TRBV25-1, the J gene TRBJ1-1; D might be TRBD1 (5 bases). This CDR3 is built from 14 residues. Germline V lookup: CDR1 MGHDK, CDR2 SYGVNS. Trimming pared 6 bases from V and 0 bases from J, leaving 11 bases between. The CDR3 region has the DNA TGTGCCAGCAGCCTTACGGGGGTGAACACTGAAGCTTTCTTT. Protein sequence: CASSLTGVNTEAFF.

CDR3 residues: CASRGADQPQHF. CDR3 DNA: TGCGCCAGCAGAGGGGCTGATCAGCCCCAGCATTTT. This chain links TRBV10-2 with TRBJ1-5; possible D gene TRBD1, 5 bases. CDR1 WSHSY and CDR2 SAAADI come from the germline V gene. Trimming stripped 6 bases from V and 5 bases from J, with 8 bases between. The CDR3 has 12 amino acids.